This T cell receptor (beta chain) was recorded in a study of blood T cells in healthy people across ages. The V end was cut by 6 bases, the J end by 1 base, with 11 bases between. Germline values: CDR1 WNHNN, CDR2 SYGVQD (reference sequence). CDR3 size: 14 residues. This clonotype has just a few counts. Through a sample-barcoded 5' primer and a J-beta primer mix, a second PCR was run for about 7 to 12 cycles. TCRdb processed the 5' RACE reads anew with MiXCR; each CDR3 protein has one entry. This repertoire shows about 780,000 distinct CDR3 sequences, roughly 26% found once; its top ten account for 3%. These data were also filed under a second study, of T cells of mothers and their children. As reported in that work: Each mother gave over 9 million TCR beta CDR3 reads; each child, about 3 million. No persistent microchimeric T cell clones were detected at 95 to 100 clones per million clonotypes sensitivity.

This chain links TRBV10-1 with TRBJ2-3; TRBD2 might be the D (5 bases). The receptor was derived from a boy aged 10-17 years in good health. Sequences were obtained from blood. The CDR3 reads CASSEGTRTDTQYF. In DNA, the CDR3 is TGCGCCAGCAGCGAGGGCACCCGCACAGATACGCAGTATTTT.